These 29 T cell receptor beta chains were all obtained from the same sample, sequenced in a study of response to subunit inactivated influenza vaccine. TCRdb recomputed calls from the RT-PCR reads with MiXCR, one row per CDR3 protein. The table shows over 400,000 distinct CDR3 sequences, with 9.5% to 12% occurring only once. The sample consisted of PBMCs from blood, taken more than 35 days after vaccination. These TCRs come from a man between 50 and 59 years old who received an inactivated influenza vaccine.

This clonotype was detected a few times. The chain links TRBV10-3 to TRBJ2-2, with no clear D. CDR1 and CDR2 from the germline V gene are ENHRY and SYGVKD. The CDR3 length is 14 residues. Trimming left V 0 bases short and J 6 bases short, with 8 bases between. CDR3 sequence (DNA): TGTGCCATCAGTGAGTCGTCCCGGTCCGGGGAGCTGTTTTTT. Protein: CAISESSRSGELFF.

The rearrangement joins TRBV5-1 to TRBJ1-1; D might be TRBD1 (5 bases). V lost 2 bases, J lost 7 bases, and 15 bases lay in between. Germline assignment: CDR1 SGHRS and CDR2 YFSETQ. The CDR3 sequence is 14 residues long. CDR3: CASSLPTVGNEAFF. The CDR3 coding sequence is TGCGCCAGCAGCTTACCGACAGTAGGAAATGAAGCTTTCTTT.

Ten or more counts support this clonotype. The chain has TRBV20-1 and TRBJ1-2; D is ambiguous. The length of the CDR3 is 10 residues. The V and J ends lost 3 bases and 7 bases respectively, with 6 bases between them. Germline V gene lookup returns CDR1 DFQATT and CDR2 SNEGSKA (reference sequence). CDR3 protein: CSARTTGYTF. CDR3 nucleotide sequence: TGCAGTGCTAGGACGACTGGCTACACCTTC.

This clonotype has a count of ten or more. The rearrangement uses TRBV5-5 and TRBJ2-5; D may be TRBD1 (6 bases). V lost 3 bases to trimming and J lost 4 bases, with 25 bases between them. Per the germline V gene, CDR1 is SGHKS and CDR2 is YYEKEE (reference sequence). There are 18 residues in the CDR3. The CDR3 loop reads CASSSTFGRGVGLETQYF. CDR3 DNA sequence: TGTGCCAGCAGCTCAACATTCGGCAGGGGTGTTGGATTAGAGACCCAGTACTTC.

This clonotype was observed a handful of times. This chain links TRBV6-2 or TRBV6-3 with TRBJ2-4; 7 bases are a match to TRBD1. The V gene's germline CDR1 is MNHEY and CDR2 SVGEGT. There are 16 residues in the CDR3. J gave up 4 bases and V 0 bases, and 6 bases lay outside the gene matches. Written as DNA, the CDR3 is TGTGCCAGCAGTTACTCGACCGACAGGGATAAAAACATTCAGTACTTC. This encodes CASSYSTDRDKNIQYF.

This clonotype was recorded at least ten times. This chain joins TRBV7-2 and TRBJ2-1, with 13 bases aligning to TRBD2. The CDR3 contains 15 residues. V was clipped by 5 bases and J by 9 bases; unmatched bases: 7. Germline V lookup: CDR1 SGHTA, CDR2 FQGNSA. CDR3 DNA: TGTGCCAGCAGCCCCTGGACTAGCGGGGGTGGTGAGCAGTTCTTC. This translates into CASSPWTSGGGEQFF.

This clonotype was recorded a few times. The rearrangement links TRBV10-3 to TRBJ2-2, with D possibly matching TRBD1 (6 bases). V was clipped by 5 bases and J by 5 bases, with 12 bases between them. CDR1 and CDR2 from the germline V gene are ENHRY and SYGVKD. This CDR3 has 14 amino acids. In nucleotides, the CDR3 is TGTGCCATCAGTTCCAACAGGGTGACCGGGGAGCTGTTTTTT. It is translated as CAISSNRVTGELFF.

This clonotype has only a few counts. For the CDR3, the DNA is TGTGCCAGCAGGGGGGATATAGGGCGGAATGAGCAGTTCTTC. This codes for CASRGDIGRNEQFF. This rearrangement joins TRBV28 to TRBJ2-1; D could derive from TRBD1 or TRBD2 (5 bases each). CDR3 length equals 14 residues. Germline V gene lookup returns CDR1 MDHEN and CDR2 SYDVKM. Trimming took 6 bases from V and 7 from J, leaving 16 bases between them.

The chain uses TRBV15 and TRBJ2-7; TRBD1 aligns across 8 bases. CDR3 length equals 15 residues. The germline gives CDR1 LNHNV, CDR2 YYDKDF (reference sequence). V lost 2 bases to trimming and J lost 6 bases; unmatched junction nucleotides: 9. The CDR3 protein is CATSRPGQGAGEQYF. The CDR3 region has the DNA TGTGCCACCAGCAGACCGGGGCAGGGGGCGGGCGAGCAGTACTTC.

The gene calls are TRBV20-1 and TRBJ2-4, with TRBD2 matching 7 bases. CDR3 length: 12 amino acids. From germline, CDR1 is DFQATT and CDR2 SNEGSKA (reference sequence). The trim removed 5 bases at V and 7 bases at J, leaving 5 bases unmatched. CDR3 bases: TGCAGTGCTTTTGGGGGGGGGAACATTCAGTACTTC. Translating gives CSAFGGGNIQYF.

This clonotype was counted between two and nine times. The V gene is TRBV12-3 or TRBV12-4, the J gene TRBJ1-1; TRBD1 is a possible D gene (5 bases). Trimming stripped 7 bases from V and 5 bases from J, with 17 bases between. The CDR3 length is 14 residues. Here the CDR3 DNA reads TGTGCCAGCACCCAATCAGGGACGGAGACTGAAGCTTTCTTT. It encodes CASTQSGTETEAFF.

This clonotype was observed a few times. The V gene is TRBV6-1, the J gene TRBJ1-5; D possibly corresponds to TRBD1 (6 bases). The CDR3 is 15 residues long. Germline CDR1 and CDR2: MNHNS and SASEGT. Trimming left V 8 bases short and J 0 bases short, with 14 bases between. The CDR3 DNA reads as TGTGCCAGCCTAGGACAGCCAAATAGCAATCAGCCCCAGCATTTT. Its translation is CASLGQPNSNQPQHF.

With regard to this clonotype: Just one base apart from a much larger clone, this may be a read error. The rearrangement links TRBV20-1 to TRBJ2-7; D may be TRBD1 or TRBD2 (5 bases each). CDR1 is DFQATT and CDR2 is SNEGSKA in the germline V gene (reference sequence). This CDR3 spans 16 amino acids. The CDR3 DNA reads TGCTGTGCTAGAGATGTGTCGGGGACCAACTCCTACGAGCAGTACTTC. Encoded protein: CCARDVSGTNSYEQYF.

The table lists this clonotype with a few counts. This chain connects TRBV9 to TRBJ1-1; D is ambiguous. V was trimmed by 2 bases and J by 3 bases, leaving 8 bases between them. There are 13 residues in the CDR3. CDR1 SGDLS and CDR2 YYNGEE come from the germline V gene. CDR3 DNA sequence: TGTGCCAGCAGCGTGCAGGAGGACACTGAAGCTTTCTTT. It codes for CASSVQEDTEAFF.

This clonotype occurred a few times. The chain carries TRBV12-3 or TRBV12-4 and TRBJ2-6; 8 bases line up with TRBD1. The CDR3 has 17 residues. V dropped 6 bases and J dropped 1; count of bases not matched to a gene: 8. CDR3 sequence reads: CASRITGGFSGANVLTF. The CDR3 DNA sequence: TGTGCCAGCAGGATCACAGGGGGGTTTTCTGGGGCCAACGTCCTGACTTTC.

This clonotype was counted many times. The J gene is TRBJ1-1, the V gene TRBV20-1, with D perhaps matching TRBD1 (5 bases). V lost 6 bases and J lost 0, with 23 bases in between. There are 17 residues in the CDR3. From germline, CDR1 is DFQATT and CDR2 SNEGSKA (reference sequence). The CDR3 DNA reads TGCAGTGCCAATCATCCGCTCCAGGGCAACTTGAACACTGAAGCTTTCTTT. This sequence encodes CSANHPLQGNLNTEAFF.

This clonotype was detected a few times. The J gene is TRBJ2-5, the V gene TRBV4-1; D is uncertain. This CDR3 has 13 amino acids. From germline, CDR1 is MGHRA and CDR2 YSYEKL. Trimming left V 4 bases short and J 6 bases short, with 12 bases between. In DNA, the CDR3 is TGCGCCAGCAGCCCCGTAAAGAAGAAGACCCAGTACTTC. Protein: CASSPVKKKTQYF.

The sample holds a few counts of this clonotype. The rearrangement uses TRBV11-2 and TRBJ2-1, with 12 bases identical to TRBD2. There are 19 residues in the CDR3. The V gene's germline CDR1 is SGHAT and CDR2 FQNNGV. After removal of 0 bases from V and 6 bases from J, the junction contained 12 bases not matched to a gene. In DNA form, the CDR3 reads TGTGCCAGCAGCTTAGATCGTTGGGCTAGCGGGGGGGCCGTCAATGAGCAGTTCTTC. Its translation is CASSLDRWASGGAVNEQFF.

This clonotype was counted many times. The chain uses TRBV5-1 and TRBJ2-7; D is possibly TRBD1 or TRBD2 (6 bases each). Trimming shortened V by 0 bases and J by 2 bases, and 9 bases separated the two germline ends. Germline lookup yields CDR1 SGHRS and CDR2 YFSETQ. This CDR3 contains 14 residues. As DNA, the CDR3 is TGCGCCAGCAGCTTGGAGGGGGGAACCTACGAGCAGTACTTC. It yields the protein CASSLEGGTYEQYF.

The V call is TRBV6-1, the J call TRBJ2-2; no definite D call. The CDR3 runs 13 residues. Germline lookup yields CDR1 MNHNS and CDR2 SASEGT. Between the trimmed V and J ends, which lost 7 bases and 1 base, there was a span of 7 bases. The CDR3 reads CASTRGNTGELFF. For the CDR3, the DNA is TGTGCCAGCACGCGAGGGAACACCGGGGAGCTGTTTTTT.

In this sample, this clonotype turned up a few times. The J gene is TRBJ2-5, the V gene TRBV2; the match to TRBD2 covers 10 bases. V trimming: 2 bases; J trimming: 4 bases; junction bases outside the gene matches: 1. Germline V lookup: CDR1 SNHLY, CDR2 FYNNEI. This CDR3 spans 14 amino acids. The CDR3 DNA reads TGTGCCAGCAGTGAACTAGCGGGGGTAGAGACCCAGTACTTC. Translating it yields CASSELAGVETQYF.

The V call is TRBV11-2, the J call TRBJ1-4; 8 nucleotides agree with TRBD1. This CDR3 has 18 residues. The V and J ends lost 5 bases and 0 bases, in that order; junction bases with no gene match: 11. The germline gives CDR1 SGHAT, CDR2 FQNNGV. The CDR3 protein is CASSPWTGTTATNEKLFF. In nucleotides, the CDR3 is TGTGCCAGCAGCCCCTGGACAGGGACTACTGCAACTAATGAAAAACTGTTTTTT.

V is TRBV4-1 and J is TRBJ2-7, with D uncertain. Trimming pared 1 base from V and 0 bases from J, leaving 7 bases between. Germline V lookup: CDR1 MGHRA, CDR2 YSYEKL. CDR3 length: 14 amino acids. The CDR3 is CASSQAAGSYEQYF. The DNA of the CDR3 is TGCGCCAGCAGCCAAGCAGCAGGCTCCTACGAGCAGTACTTC.

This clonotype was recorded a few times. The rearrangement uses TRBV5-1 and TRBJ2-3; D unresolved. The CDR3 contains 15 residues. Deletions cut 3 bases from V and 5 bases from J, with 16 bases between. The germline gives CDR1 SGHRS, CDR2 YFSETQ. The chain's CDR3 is CASSSPSSKGDTQYF. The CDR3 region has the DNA TGCGCCAGCAGCTCCCCCTCAAGCAAGGGAGATACGCAGTATTTT.

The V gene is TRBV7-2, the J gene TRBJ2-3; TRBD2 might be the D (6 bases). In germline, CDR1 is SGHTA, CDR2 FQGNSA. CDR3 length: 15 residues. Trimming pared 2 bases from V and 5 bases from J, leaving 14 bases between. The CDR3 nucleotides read TGTGCCAGCAGCTTACCGAGCGGGCGGAAAGATACGCAGTATTTT. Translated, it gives CASSLPSGRKDTQYF.

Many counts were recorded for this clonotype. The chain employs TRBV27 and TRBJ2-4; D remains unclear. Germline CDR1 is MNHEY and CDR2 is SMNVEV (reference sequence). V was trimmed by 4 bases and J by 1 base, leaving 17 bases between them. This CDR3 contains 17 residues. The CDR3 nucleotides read TGTGCCAGCAGTTCCCTGGGAATCTCAACGGCCAAAAACATTCAGTACTTC. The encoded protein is CASSSLGISTAKNIQYF.

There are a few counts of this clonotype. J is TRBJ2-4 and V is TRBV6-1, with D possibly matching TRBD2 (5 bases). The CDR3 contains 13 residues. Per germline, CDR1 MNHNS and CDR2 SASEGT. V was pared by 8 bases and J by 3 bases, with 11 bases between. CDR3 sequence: CASGESVKNIQYF. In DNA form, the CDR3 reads TGTGCCAGCGGGGAGTCAGTCAAAAACATTCAGTACTTC.

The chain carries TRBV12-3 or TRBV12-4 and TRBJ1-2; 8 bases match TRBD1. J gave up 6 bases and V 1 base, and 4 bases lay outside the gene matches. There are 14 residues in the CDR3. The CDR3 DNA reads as TGTGCCAGCAGTTTAGGTCCAGGGGGCAATGGCTACACCTTC. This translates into CASSLGPGGNGYTF.

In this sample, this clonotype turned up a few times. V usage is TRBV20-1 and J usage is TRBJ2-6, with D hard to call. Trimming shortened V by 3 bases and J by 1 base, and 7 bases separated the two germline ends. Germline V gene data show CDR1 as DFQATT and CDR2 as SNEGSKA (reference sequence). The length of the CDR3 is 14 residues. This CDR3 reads CSARYASGANVLTF. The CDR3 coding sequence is TGCAGTGCTAGGTACGCATCTGGGGCCAACGTCCTGACTTTC.